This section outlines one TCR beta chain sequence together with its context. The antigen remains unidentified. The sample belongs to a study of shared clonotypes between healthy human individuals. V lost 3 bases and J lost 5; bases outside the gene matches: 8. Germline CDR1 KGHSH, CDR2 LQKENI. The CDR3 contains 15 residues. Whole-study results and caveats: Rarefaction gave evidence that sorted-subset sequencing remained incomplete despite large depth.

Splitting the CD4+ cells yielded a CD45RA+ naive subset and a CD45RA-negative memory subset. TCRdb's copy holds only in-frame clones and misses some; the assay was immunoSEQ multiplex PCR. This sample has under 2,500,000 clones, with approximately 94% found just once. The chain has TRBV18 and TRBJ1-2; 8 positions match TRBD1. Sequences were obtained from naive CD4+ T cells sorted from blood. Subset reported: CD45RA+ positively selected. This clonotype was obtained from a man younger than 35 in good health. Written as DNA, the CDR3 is TGTGCCAGCTCACCCGGGACAGGTTTGTGGTATGGCTACACCTTC. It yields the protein CASSPGTGLWYGYTF.